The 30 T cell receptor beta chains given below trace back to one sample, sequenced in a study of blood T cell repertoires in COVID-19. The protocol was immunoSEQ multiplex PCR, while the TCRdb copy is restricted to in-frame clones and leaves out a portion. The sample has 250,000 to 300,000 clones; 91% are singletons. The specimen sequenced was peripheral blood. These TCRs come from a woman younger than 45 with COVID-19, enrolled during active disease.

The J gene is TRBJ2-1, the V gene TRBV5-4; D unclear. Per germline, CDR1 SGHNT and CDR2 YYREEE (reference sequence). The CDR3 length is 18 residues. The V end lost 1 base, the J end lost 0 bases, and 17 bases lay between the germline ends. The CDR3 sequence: CASSLLRKIRSSYNEQFF. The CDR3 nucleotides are TGTGCCAGCAGCTTGCTCCGAAAGATTAGGAGCTCCTACAATGAGCAGTTCTTC. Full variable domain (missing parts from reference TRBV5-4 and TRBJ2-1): ETGVTQSPTHLIKTRGQQVTLRCSSQSGHNTVSWYQQALGQGPQFIFQYYREEENGRGNFPPRFSGLQFPNYSSELNVNALELDDSALYLCASSLLRKIRSSYNEQFFGPGTRLTVL.

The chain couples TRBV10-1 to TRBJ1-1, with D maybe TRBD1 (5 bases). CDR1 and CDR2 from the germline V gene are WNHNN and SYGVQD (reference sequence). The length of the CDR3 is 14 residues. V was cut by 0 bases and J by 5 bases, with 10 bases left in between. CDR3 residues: CASSESSRGTEAFF. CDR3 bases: TGCGCCAGCAGTGAGTCGTCTAGGGGAACTGAAGCTTTCTTT.

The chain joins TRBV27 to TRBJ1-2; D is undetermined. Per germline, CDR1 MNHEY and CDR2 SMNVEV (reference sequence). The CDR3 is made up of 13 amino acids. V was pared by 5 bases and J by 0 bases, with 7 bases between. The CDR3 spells CASSLEANYGYTF. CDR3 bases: TGTGCCAGCAGTCTAGAGGCTAACTATGGCTACACCTTC.

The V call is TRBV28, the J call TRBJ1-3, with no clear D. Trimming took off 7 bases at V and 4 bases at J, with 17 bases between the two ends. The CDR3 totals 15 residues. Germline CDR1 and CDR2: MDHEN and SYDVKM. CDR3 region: CASNSETPGGNTIYF. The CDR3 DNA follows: TGTGCCAGCAACAGTGAAACTCCGGGGGGAAACACCATATATTTT.

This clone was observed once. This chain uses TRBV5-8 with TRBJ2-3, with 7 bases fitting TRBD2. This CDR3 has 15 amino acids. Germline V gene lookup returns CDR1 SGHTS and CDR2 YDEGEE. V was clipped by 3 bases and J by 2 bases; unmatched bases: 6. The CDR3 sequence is CASSSGTITTDTQYF. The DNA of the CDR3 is TGTGCCAGCAGCTCTGGGACTATAACCACAGATACGCAGTATTTT.

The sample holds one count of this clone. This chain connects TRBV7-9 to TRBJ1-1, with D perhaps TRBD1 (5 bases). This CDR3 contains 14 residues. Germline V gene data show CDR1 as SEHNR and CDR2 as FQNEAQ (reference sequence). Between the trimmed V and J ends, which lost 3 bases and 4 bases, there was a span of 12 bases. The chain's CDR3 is CASSFAGGITEAFF. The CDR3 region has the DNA TGTGCCAGCAGCTTTGCCGGGGGGATCACTGAAGCTTTCTTT. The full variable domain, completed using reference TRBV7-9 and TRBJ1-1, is DTGVSQNPRHKITKRGQNVTFRCDPISEHNRLYWYRQTLGQGPEFLTYFQNEAQLEKSRLLSDRFSAERPKGSFSTLEIQRTEQGDSAMYLCASSFAGGITEAFFGQGTRLTVV.

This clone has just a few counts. The CDR3 protein is CASSPRTSTGELFF. The CDR3 DNA follows: TGTGCCAGCAGTCCCAGGACTAGTACCGGGGAGCTGTTTTTT. The gene calls are TRBV3-1 (or the pseudogene TRBV3-2) and TRBJ2-2; 7 bases line up with TRBD2. CDR3 length equals 14 residues. Germline V lookup: CDR1 LGHDT, CDR2 YNNKEL (reference sequence). With V trimmed by 6 bases and J by 5 bases, 6 bases remained unmatched.

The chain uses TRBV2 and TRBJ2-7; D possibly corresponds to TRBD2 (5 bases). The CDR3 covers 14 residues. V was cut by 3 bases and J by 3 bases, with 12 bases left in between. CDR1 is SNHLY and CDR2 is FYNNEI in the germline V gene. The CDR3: CASSDRGVFYEQYF. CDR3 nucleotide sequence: TGTGCCAGCAGTGACCGGGGAGTCTTCTACGAGCAGTACTTC. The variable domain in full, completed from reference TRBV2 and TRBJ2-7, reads EPEVTQTPSHQVTQMGQEVILRCVPISNHLYFYWYRQILGQKVEFLVSFYNNEISEKSEIFDDQFSVERPDGSNFTLKIRSTKLEDSAMYFCASSDRGVFYEQYFGPGTRLTVT.

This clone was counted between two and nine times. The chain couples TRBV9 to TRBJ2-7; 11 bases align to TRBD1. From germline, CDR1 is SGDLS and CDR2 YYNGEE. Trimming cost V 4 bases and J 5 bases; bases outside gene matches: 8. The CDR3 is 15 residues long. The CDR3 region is CASSPRTGGKDEQYF. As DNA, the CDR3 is TGTGCCAGCAGCCCCAGGACAGGGGGCAAAGACGAGCAGTACTTC.

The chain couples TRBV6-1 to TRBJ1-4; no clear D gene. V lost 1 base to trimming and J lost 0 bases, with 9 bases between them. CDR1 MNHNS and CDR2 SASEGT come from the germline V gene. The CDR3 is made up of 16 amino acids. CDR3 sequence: CASSEGRTTTNEKLFF. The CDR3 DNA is TGTGCCAGCAGTGAAGGACGGACTACAACTAATGAAAAACTGTTTTTT.

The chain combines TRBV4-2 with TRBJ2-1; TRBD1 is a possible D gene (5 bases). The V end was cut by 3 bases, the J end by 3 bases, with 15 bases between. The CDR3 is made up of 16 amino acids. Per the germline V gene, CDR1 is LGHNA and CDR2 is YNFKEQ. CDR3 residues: CASSQKDRDLYNEQFF. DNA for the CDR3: TGTGCCAGCAGCCAGAAAGACAGAGACCTCTACAATGAGCAGTTCTTC.

Here the CDR3 DNA reads TGTGCCACCTTGGGACTAGCGTTCAATGAGCAGTTCTTC. Its protein is CATLGLAFNEQFF. The chain recombines TRBV19 with TRBJ2-1; 10 bases agree with TRBD2. CDR1 LNHDA and CDR2 SQIVND come from the germline V gene (reference sequence). V gave up 10 bases and J gave up 6 bases; unmatched junction bases: 6. The CDR3 extends over 13 amino acids.

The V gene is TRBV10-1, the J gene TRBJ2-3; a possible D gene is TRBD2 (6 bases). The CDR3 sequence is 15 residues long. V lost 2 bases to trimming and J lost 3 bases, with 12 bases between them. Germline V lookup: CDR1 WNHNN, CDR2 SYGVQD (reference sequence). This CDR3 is CASSEGAGWTDTQYF. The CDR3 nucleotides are TGCGCCAGCAGTGAGGGAGCGGGTTGGACAGATACGCAGTATTTT.

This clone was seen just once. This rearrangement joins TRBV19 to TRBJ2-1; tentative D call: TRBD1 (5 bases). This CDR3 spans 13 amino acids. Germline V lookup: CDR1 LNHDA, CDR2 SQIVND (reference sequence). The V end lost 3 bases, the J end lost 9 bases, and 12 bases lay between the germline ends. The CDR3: CASSMAPQGEQFF. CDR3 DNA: TGTGCCAGTAGTATGGCCCCCCAGGGTGAGCAGTTCTTC.

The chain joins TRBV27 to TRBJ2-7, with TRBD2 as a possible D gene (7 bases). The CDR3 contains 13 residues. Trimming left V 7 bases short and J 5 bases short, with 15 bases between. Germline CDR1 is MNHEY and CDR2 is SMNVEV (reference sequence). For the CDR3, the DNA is TGTGCCAGCAACACAGGGACTACGAACGAGCAGTACTTC. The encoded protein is CASNTGTTNEQYF.

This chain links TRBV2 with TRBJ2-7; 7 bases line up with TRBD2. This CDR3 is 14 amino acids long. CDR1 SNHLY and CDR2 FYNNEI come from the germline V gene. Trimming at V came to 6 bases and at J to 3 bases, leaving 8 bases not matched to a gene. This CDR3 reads CASSSSGVRYEQYF. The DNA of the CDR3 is TGTGCCAGCAGCTCGAGCGGGGTCCGCTACGAGCAGTACTTC.

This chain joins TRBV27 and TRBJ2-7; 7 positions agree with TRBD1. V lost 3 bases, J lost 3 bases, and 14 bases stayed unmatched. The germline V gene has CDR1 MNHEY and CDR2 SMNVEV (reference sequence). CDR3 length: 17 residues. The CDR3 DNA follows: TGTGCCAGCAGTTTGTTTTCCCTGAAGACAGGGTTCTACGAGCAGTACTTC. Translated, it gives CASSLFSLKTGFYEQYF.

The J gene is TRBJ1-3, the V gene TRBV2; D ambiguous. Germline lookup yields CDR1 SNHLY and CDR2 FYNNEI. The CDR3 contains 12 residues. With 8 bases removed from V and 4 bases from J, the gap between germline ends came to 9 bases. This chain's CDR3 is CASGLQGNTIYF. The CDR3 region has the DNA TGTGCCAGCGGCCTACAGGGAAACACCATATATTTT. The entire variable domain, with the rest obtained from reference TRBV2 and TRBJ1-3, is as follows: EPEVTQTPSHQVTQMGQEVILRCVPISNHLYFYWYRQILGQKVEFLVSFYNNEISEKSEIFDDQFSVERPDGSNFTLKIRSTKLEDSAMYFCASGLQGNTIYFGEGSWLTVV.

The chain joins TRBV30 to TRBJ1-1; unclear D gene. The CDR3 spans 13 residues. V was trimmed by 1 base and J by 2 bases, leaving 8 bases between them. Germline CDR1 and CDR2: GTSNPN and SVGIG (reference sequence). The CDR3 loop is CAWSAGSNTEAFF. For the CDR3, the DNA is TGTGCCTGGAGTGCGGGGTCCAACACTGAAGCTTTCTTT.

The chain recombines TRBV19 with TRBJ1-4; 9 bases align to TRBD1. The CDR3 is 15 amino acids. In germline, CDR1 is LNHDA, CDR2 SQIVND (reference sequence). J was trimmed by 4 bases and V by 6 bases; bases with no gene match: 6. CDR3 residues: CASRGQGTDNEKLFF. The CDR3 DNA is TGTGCCAGTAGAGGACAGGGGACAGATAATGAAAAACTGTTTTTT.

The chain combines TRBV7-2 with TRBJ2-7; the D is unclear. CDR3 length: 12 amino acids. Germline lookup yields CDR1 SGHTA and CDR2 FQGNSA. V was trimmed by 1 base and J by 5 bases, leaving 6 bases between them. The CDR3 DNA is TGTGCCAGCAGCTTAGATTTCGACGAGCAGTACTTC. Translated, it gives CASSLDFDEQYF.

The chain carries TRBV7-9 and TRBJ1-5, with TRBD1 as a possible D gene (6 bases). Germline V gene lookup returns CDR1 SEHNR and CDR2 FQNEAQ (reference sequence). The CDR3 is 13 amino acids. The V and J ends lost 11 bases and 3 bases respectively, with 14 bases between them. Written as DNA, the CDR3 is TGTGCCGTAATGACAGGTTCCAATCAGCCCCAGCATTTT. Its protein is CAVMTGSNQPQHF.

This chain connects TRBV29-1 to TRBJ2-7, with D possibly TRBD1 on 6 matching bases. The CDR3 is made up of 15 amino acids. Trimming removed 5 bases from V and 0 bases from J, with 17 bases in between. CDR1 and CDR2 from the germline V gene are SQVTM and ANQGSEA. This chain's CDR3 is CSVSFPTGDSYEQYF. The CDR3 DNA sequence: TGCAGCGTTTCCTTCCCGACAGGCGACTCCTACGAGCAGTACTTC.

Written as DNA, the CDR3 is TGTGCCACCAGTGAGTCCGGGACAGGGGGCTATGGCTACACCTTC. This encodes CATSESGTGGYGYTF. This chain connects TRBV24-1 to TRBJ1-2, with 11 bases lining up with TRBD1. The trim removed 4 bases at V and 4 bases at J, leaving 4 bases unmatched. In germline, CDR1 is KGHDR, CDR2 SFDVKD. The CDR3 length is 15 residues.

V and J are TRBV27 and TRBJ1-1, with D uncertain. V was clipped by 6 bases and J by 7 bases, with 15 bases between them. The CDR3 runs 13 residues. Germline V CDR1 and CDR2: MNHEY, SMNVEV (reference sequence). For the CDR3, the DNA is TGTGCCAGCAGCCCTACCGTGACTATTGAAGCTTTCTTT. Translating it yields CASSPTVTIEAFF.

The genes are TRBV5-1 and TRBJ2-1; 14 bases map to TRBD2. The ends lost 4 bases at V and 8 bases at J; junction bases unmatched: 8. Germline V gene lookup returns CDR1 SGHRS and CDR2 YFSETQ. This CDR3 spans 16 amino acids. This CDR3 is CASSISGTSGSYEQFF. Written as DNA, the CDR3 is TGCGCCAGCAGCATCTCCGGGACTAGCGGGAGCTATGAGCAGTTCTTC.

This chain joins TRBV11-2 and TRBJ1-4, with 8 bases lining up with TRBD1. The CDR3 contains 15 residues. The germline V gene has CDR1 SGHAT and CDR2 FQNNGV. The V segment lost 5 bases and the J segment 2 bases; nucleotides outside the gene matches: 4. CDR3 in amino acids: CASSLHRGTNEKLFF. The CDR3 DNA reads TGTGCCAGCAGCCTCCACAGGGGGACTAATGAAAAACTGTTTTTT. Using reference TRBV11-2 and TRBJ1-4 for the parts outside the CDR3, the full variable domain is EAGVAQSPRYKIIEKRQSVAFWCNPISGHATLYWYQQILGQGPKLLIQFQNNGVVDDSQLPKDRFSAERLKGVDSTLKIQPAKLEDSAVYLCASSLHRGTNEKLFFGSGTQLSVL.

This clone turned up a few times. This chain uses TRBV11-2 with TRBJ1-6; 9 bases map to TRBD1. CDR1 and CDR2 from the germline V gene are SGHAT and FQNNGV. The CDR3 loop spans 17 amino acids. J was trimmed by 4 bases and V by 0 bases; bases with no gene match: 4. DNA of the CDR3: TGTGCCAGCAGCTTAGACGGGACAGGGTGGTATAATTCACCCCTCCACTTT. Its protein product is CASSLDGTGWYNSPLHF.

The CDR3 sequence: CASSSLLGDTQYF. As DNA, the CDR3 is TGTGCCAGCAGCTCCCTTCTCGGGGATACGCAGTATTTT. This rearrangement joins TRBV7-9 to TRBJ2-3, with D uncertain. In germline, CDR1 is SEHNR, CDR2 FQNEAQ (reference sequence). V lost 4 bases, J lost 6 bases, and 11 bases lay in between. The CDR3 extends over 13 amino acids.

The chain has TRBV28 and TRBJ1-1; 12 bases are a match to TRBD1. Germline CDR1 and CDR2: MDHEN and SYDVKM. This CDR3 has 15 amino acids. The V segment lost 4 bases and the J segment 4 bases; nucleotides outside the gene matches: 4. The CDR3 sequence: CASSSTGQGATEAFF. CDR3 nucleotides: TGTGCCAGCAGTTCTACGGGACAGGGGGCCACTGAAGCTTTCTTT.